The next 18 T cell receptor beta chains were all read from a single sample in a study of tumor and adjacent non-tumor tissue in lung cancer (dated by TCRdb to 2016 to 2019). Library preparation used multiplex PCR. Sequencing was carried out with an Illumina HiSeq 2500. TCRbeta libraries were constructed through three rounds of nested PCR with primers (Table S4) according to protocols adapted from ARM-PCR. TCRdb reprocessed the public reads (quality trimming at Q25 with fastp, clone calling with MiXCR) and kept in-frame beta chains. Rows are combined by CDR3 protein, so each entry shows the most common genes and DNA. A total of about 140,000 distinct CDR3 sequences appear in this sample, around 67% of them only once. The ten largest clonotypes hold roughly 18% of the sample. RNA was isolated from bulk, unsorted tissue, and RNA quality was assessed with a NanoDrop ND-1000 and an Agilent 2100. The sample consisted of lung tumor tissue. The source is a man aged 55-75 years with small cell lung cancer.

To note about this clonotype: One end of the junction is discordant with germline, which a read error may explain. This chain joins TRBV12-5 and TRBJ2-1; weak D call: TRBD2 (5 bases). Germline CDR1 and CDR2: LGHNT and FRNRAP. This CDR3 comprises 13 residues. The CDR3, as DNA: TGTACTAGTGGTTTCCCGCCCTACAATGAGCAGTTCTTC. Protein sequence: CTSGFPPYNEQFF. The variable domain in full, completed from reference TRBV12-5 and TRBJ2-1, reads DARVTQTPRHKVTEMGQEVTMRCQPILGHNTVFWYRQTMMQGLELLAYFRNRAPLDDSGMPKDRFSAEMPDATLATLKIQPSEPRDSAVYFCTSGFPPYNEQFFGPGTRLTVL.

Notes on this clonotype: A junction boundary mismatches the germline segment, possibly from a read error. The V and J genes are TRBV20-1 and TRBJ2-2; a possible D gene is TRBD2 (5 bases). The V gene's germline CDR1 is DFQATT and CDR2 SNEGSKA (reference sequence). CDR3 length: 15 amino acids. The CDR3 loop is CSAPHDGGSTGELFF. Here the CDR3 DNA reads TGCAGTGCTCCACATGACGGCGGCAGCACCGGGGAGCTATTTTTT.

Note on this clonotype: A much larger clone is a single base away; this may be a read error. The chain carries TRBV6-1 and TRBJ2-1; possible D gene TRBD2, 5 bases. From germline, CDR1 is MNHNS and CDR2 SASEGT. CDR3 length: 12 residues. The CDR3 reads CASSEERDEQFF. Here the CDR3 DNA reads TGTGCCAGCAGCGAAGAGAGGGATGAGCAGTTCTTC.

In the case of this clonotype: One junction end does not reproduce the germline sequence, and a read error may be involved. The chain uses TRBV6-6 and TRBJ2-5; D is ambiguous. This CDR3 is built from 12 residues. Per the germline V gene, CDR1 is MNHNY and CDR2 is SVGAGI (reference sequence). The CDR3 region is CASSYQGEIQYF. In nucleotides, the CDR3 is TGTGCCAGCAGTTACCAAGGAGAGATCCAGTACTTC.

In its sample, this clonotype was seen many times. This chain connects TRBV4-1 to TRBJ2-1; the match to TRBD2 covers 9 bases. The CDR3 loop spans 15 amino acids. The J segment lost 4 bases and the V segment lost 6 bases, leaving 7 bases of the junction unmatched. Germline V gives CDR1 MGHRA, CDR2 YSYEKL. For the CDR3, the DNA is TGCGCCAGCAGACCGCGACTAGCGGATTACAATGAGCAGTTCTTC. Protein: CASRPRLADYNEQFF.

About this clonotype itself: The conserved final phenylalanine or tryptophan is absent from the CDR3, which likely points to a read error. The chain joins TRBV13 to TRBJ1-2; D remains unclear. The germline gives CDR1 PRHDT, CDR2 FYEKMQ (reference sequence). The CDR3 sequence is 12 residues long. The CDR3 loop is CAGSLGYCGYTS. The CDR3 region has the DNA TGTGCCGGCAGCTTAGGGTACTGTGGCTACACCTCC.

This chain links TRBV6-6 with TRBJ1-4; 8 bases are a match to TRBD1. CDR3 length: 16 amino acids. The ends lost 7 bases at V and 7 bases at J; junction bases unmatched: 14. CDR1 and CDR2 (germline): MNHNY, SVGAGI (reference sequence). CDR3 DNA sequence: TGTGCCAGCATCAATCGGGGGACAGGCGTGGGTGAAAAACTGTTTTTT. Protein product: CASINRGTGVGEKLFF.

Worth noting for this clonotype: It is likely a read error, because the conserved phenylalanine at the end of the CDR3 is missing. The chain links TRBV11-2 to TRBJ1-1; D remains ambiguous. Germline V gives CDR1 SGHAT, CDR2 FQNNGV. The CDR3 runs to 14 residues. CDR3 region: CTSGWVGSGTEAFI. In nucleotides, the CDR3 is TGTACCAGCGGCTGGGTCGGGTCGGGGACTGAAGCTTTCATT.

Of note for this clonotype: The junction departs from germline at one end; a sequencing error may be responsible. This chain uses TRBV4-1 with TRBJ1-1; weak D call: TRBD1 (6 bases). CDR1 is MGHRA, CDR2 YSYEKL, per germline. This CDR3 region has 17 residues. CDR3 amino acids: CATSQEGWGRGNTEAFF. Here the CDR3 DNA reads TGCGCCACCAGCCAAGAAGGTTGGGGGCGCGGGAACACTGAAGCTTTCTTT.

The rearrangement uses TRBV11-2 and TRBJ2-1; D not resolved. The CDR3 is 13 amino acids. The germline V gene has CDR1 SGHAT and CDR2 FQNNGV. V was pared by 3 bases and J by 11 bases, with 14 bases between. CDR3 nucleotides: TGTGCCAGCAGCTTTAATCCCAGAAATCAGCAGTTCTTC. Amino acids: CASSFNPRNQQFF.

To note about this clonotype: A much bigger clone sits one base away, suggesting this may be a read error. This rearrangement joins TRBV11-3 to TRBJ2-2; D might be TRBD1 or TRBD2, each matching 5 bases. Germline CDR1 is SGHNT and CDR2 is YENEEA. This CDR3 is built from 15 residues. CDR3 sequence reads: CASSPDSYYTGELSF. CDR3 sequence (DNA): TGTGCCAGCAGCCCAGACAGCTATTACACCGGGGAGCTGTCTTTT.

The chain couples TRBV20-1 to TRBJ1-2; D is perhaps TRBD1 (6 bases). The V and J ends lost 1 base and 11 bases respectively, with 17 bases between them. Germline CDR1 and CDR2: DFQATT and SNEGSKA (reference sequence). CDR3 length equals 13 residues. The CDR3 sequence: CSARVGAASPYTF. CDR3 nucleotide sequence: TGCAGTGCTAGAGTGGGGGCAGCCTCCCCTTACACCTTC.

Concerning this clonotype: One end of the junction is discordant with germline, which a read error may explain. V and J are TRBV5-4 and TRBJ1-6, with 8 nucleotides matching TRBD1. Germline V gene sequence: CDR1 SGHNT, CDR2 YYREEE (reference sequence). The CDR3 is 19 amino acids. The chain's CDR3 is CASSFTKRAPDRANSPFHF. The CDR3 region has the DNA TGTGCCAGCAGCTTTACCAAAAGAGCGCCGGACAGGGCGAATTCACCCTTCCACTTT.

This clonotype was observed a few times. The J gene is TRBJ1-1, the V gene TRBV12-3 or TRBV12-4, with TRBD1 identical over 7 bases. This CDR3 has 14 amino acids. Germline trimming cut 5 bases from V and 2 bases from J; bases unmatched to any gene: 5. This chain's CDR3 is CASSQNRGNTEAFF. The CDR3 DNA sequence: TGTGCCAGCAGTCAGAACAGGGGCAACACTGAAGCTTTCTTT.

The chain uses TRBV20-1 and TRBJ1-2, with D unresolved. The V gene's germline CDR1 is DFQATT and CDR2 SNEGSKA (reference sequence). The CDR3 contains 13 residues. V lost 1 base, J lost 9 bases, and 15 bases lay in between. CDR3 region: CSARGQQTNSYTF. The CDR3 DNA sequence: TGCAGTGCTAGAGGGCAGCAGACAAATAGCTACACCTTC.

The rearrangement joins TRBV11-2 to TRBJ1-1; TRBD1 agrees at 9 bases. This CDR3 contains 15 residues. Germline V gene lookup returns CDR1 SGHAT and CDR2 FQNNGV. V lost 10 bases, J lost 4 bases, and 13 bases stayed unmatched. This CDR3 reads CANSDTGGRGTEAFF. In DNA form, the CDR3 reads TGTGCCAACAGTGATACAGGGGGCAGGGGCACTGAAGCTTTCTTT.

This clonotype was seen a few times. This rearrangement joins TRBV12-3 or TRBV12-4 to TRBJ2-1; possible D gene TRBD1, 5 bases. Trimming took off 1 base at V and 10 bases at J, with 11 bases between the two ends. CDR3 length equals 13 residues. CDR3 DNA: TGTGCCAGCAGTTTAGTGGGGCTAGACGAGCAGTTCTTC. This codes for CASSLVGLDEQFF.

The rearrangement joins TRBV7-8 to TRBJ2-3, with no clear D. Trimming shortened V by 1 base and J by 0 bases, and 5 bases separated the two germline ends. CDR3 length: 14 residues. Germline lookup yields CDR1 SGHVS and CDR2 FQNEAQ. CDR3 loop: CASSLVASTDTQYF. For the CDR3, the DNA is TGTGCCAGCAGCTTAGTGGCCAGCACAGATACGCAGTATTTT.